These 2 T cell receptor beta chains came from one sample sequenced in a study of T cells after yellow fever vaccination. TCRdb reanalysed the 5' RACE reads using MiXCR and keeps one entry per CDR3 protein. The data show a few hundred thousand distinct CDR3 sequences, around 6.8% seen once. Sample: PBMCs, taken approximately 40 days after the first yellow fever vaccination. Source of these receptors: a man between 18 and 29 years old who received the YFV17D yellow fever vaccine.

This clonotype was recorded a few times. The J gene is TRBJ2-7, the V gene TRBV20-1; maybe TRBD1 (5 bases). V was clipped by 3 bases and J by 11 bases, with 20 bases between them. The CDR3 has 13 amino acids. Per the germline V gene, CDR1 is DFQATT and CDR2 is SNEGSKA (reference sequence). The CDR3 region is CSASVTSGHGKYF. The CDR3 bases are TGCAGTGCTAGTGTCACTTCAGGACACGGAAAGTACTTC.

Only a few counts were recorded for this clonotype. V usage is TRBV12-3 or TRBV12-4 and J usage is TRBJ2-2; 12 nucleotides match TRBD1. J gave up 6 bases and V 6 bases, and 8 bases lay outside the gene matches. The CDR3 contains 16 residues. CDR3 amino acids: CASRPPGQGAPGELFF. CDR3 DNA sequence: TGTGCCAGCAGACCCCCGGGACAGGGGGCACCCGGGGAGCTGTTTTTT.